A single count supports the clone carrying this T cell receptor (beta chain). This specimen comes from a study of blood T cell repertoires in COVID-19. V lost 5 bases, J lost 7 bases, and 11 bases stayed unmatched. The CDR3 spans 15 residues. Looked up from germline, CDR1 is SEHNR and CDR2 is FQNEAQ (reference sequence). The repertoire was sequenced with immunoSEQ multiplex PCR; TCRdb's copy has only in-frame clones and lacks some. Of some 250,000 clones detected, approximately 86% appear once; the ten largest clones hold approximately 2%. Sequenced: peripheral blood. The receptor comes from a man younger than 45 with active or convalescent COVID-19. This rearrangement joins TRBV7-9 to TRBJ2-1; TRBD1 aligns across 7 bases. CDR3 sequence reads: CASSKTGFRHNEQFF. For the CDR3, the DNA is TGTGCCAGCAGCAAGACAGGGTTTCGACATAATGAGCAGTTCTTC.